This T cell receptor beta chain comes out of a study of blood T cell repertoires in COVID-19. How the authors handled the data: Nucleated cell number was recorded as an estimate derived from reference gene primer amplification. The assay was immunoSEQ multiplex PCR, and TCRdb's table has in-frame clones only and misses some. That table supplies the V and J calls and clone size; D and trimming were determined from the DNA. The table includes 150,000 to 200,000 clones, roughly 85% detected once. The length of the CDR3 is 15 residues. Germline values: CDR1 SGHTS, CDR2 YDEGEE. Trimming at V came to 4 bases and at J to 1 base, leaving 3 bases not matched to a gene.

This TCR was sampled from a woman in her 70s in a cohort exposed to, infected with or recovered from COVID-19 (not recorded which). The gene calls are TRBV5-8 and TRBJ2-2; TRBD1 agrees at 8 bases. Material: PBMCs or T cells enriched from blood (not recorded which). The CDR3 sequence: CASSPDRGNTGELFF. In DNA form, the CDR3 reads TGTGCCAGCAGCCCCGACAGGGGGAACACCGGGGAGCTGTTTTTT. Filled out from reference TRBV5-8 and TRBJ2-2, the complete variable domain reads EAGVTQSPTHLIKTRGQQATLRCSPISGHTSVYWYQQALGLGLQFLLWYDEGEERNRGNFPPRFSGRQFPNYSSELNVNALELEDSALYLCASSPDRGNTGELFFGEGSRLTVL.